The 20 T cell receptor beta chains presented below share a single source sample, sequenced in a study of cytomegalovirus exposure and HLA in healthy donors. A multiplex PCR was run with 60 Vbeta primers and 13 Jbeta primers. Using immunoSEQ multiplex PCR, the repertoire was profiled, and TCRdb retains in-frame clones only, with some absent. The sample consists of under 200,000 clones, roughly 80% of them appearing once. The specimen sequenced was PBMCs. The source is a human donor in good health.

This clone was seen a handful of times. The chain couples TRBV6-5 to TRBJ1-2, with D maybe TRBD1 (5 bases). Looked up from germline, CDR1 is MNHEY and CDR2 is SVGAGI. V was cut by 5 bases and J by 4 bases, with 11 bases left in between. The CDR3 totals 13 residues. The CDR3 DNA reads TGTGCCAGCAGTAAGGCAGGGATCTATGGCTACACCTTC. Protein: CASSKAGIYGYTF.

This clone was recorded once. The chain combines TRBV7-8 with TRBJ1-1; tentatively, D is TRBD1 (5 bases). Trimming removed 5 bases from V and 1 base from J, with 11 bases in between. Germline V gives CDR1 SGHVS, CDR2 FQNEAQ. This CDR3 is built from 14 residues. CDR3 in DNA: TGTGCCAGCAGCCCCGCTAGGGGGAACACTGAAGCTTTCTTT. It codes for CASSPARGNTEAFF. The full variable domain, in which reference TRBV7-8 and TRBJ1-1 provide the parts outside the CDR3, is GAGVSQSPRYKVAKRGQDVALRCDPISGHVSLFWYQQALGQGPEFLTYFQNEAQLDKSGLPSDRFFAERPEGSVSTLKIQRTQQEDSAVYLCASSPARGNTEAFFGQGTRLTVV.

The chain joins TRBV10-3 to TRBJ2-1, with 11 positions matching TRBD2. CDR1 and CDR2 from the germline V gene are ENHRY and SYGVKD. The CDR3 has 18 amino acids. The V gene end was trimmed by 1 base and the J gene end by 3 bases; junction bases not matched to a gene: 8. The chain's CDR3 is CAISEFLRLAGNYNEQFF. The CDR3 DNA follows: TGTGCCATCAGTGAGTTCCTAAGACTAGCGGGGAACTACAATGAGCAGTTCTTC.

A note on this clone: One end of the junction varies from germline; a read error may be responsible. This specimen includes other DNA sequences encoding the same CDR3. CDR3 DNA sequence: TGCGCCAGCAGCTTAGGGACAGGGGACGACACTGAAGCCTTCTTT. Amino acid sequence: CASSLGTGDDTEAFF. The J gene is TRBJ1-1, the V gene TRBV5-1, with TRBD1 matching over 10 bases. The germline CDR1 and CDR2 sequences are SGHRS and YFSETQ. This CDR3 has 15 amino acids.

V is TRBV19 and J is TRBJ1-1; possible D gene TRBD1, 6 bases. Germline V lookup: CDR1 LNHDA, CDR2 SQIVND (reference sequence). V was pared by 6 bases and J by 0 bases, with 8 bases between. The CDR3 extends over 13 amino acids. DNA for the CDR3: TGTGCCAGTAGAGGGGGGGTGAACACTGAAGCTTTCTTT. Translation gives CASRGGVNTEAFF.

Concerning this clone: Compared with germline, one end of the junction differs, possibly owing to a read error. The V call is TRBV27, the J call TRBJ2-3, with TRBD1 matching 10 bases. Germline CDR1 reads MNHEY; CDR2 reads SMNVEV (reference sequence). The CDR3 is 15 residues long. The CDR3 sequence: CASSLSTGGTGTQYF. In DNA, the CDR3 is TGTGCCAGCAGTTTATCGACAGGGGGCACAGGTACGCAGTATTTT.

This clone has only one observation. This rearrangement joins TRBV2 to TRBJ2-2, with 7 bases identical to TRBD2. Trimming cost V 5 bases and J 5 bases; bases outside gene matches: 8. This CDR3 contains 15 residues. Per germline, CDR1 SNHLY and CDR2 FYNNEI. In nucleotides, the CDR3 is TGTGCCAGCAGTTTGATCCCGGGAGGTACCGGGGAGCTGTTTTTT. Translation gives CASSLIPGGTGELFF. Full variable domain (missing parts from reference TRBV2 and TRBJ2-2): EPEVTQTPSHQVTQMGQEVILRCVPISNHLYFYWYRQILGQKVEFLVSFYNNEISEKSEIFDDQFSVERPDGSNFTLKIRSTKLEDSAMYFCASSLIPGGTGELFFGEGSRLTVL.

This clone was seen only a few times. The CDR3 is CASSYRSSYEQYF. CDR3 sequence (DNA): TGTGCCAGCAGTTACAGGAGCTCCTACGAGCAGTACTTC. This chain uses TRBV25-1 with TRBJ2-7; tentative D call: TRBD1 (5 bases). The CDR3 loop spans 13 amino acids. Deletions cut 5 bases from V and 0 bases from J, with 8 bases between. Per the germline V gene, CDR1 is MGHDK and CDR2 is SYGVNS.

The chain links TRBV6-5 to TRBJ2-3; 9 nucleotides align to TRBD1. CDR3 length equals 16 residues. V dropped 2 bases and J dropped 7; count of bases not matched to a gene: 10. Germline CDR1 MNHEY, CDR2 SVGAGI. CDR3 nucleotide sequence: TGTGCCAGCAGTTACCTCGGGACAGGGTCCTCGAATACGCAGTATTTT. Translated, it gives CASSYLGTGSSNTQYF.

J is TRBJ2-1 and V is TRBV4-2; perhaps TRBD2 as D (5 bases). Looked up from germline, CDR1 is LGHNA and CDR2 is YNFKEQ. The CDR3 has 15 residues. Trimming pared 2 bases from V and 9 bases from J, leaving 17 bases between. The CDR3 DNA follows: TGTGCCAGCAGCCAATTGGAGCGGTCGGTCGTTGAGCAGTTCTTC. Protein sequence: CASSQLERSVVEQFF.

The J gene is TRBJ2-3, the V gene TRBV7-3, with TRBD1 as a possible D gene (5 bases). Germline CDR1 is SGHTA and CDR2 is FQGTGA. V shed 3 bases and J shed 3 bases, with 10 bases lying between them. The CDR3 sequence is 14 residues long. CDR3 DNA sequence: TGTGCCAGCAGCTTTCTCTCAGGGACAGATACGCAGTATTTT. This translates into CASSFLSGTDTQYF.

The chain employs TRBV27 and TRBJ1-1, with 7 bases that match TRBD1. Germline CDR1 and CDR2: MNHEY and SMNVEV (reference sequence). There are 15 residues in the CDR3. V lost 6 bases to trimming and J lost 2 bases; unmatched junction nucleotides: 9. This CDR3 reads CASSWINRGNTEAFF. The CDR3 coding sequence is TGTGCCAGCAGCTGGATCAACAGGGGAAACACTGAAGCTTTCTTT.

The rearrangement uses TRBV5-1 and TRBJ2-7, with TRBD2 as a possible D gene (7 bases). Germline V gene data show CDR1 as SGHRS and CDR2 as YFSETQ. The CDR3 spans 15 residues. V shed 5 bases and J shed 2 bases, with 17 bases lying between them. CDR3 nucleotides: TGCGCCAGCAGTTCCCAGGGAGGGGGGGCCTACGAGCAGTACTTC. Its protein is CASSSQGGGAYEQYF. Variable domain in full (rest from reference TRBV5-1 and TRBJ2-7): KAGVTQTPRYLIKTRGQQVTLSCSPISGHRSVSWYQQTPGQGLQFLFEYFSETQRNKGNFPGRFSGRQFSNSRSEMNVSTLELGDSALYLCASSSQGGGAYEQYFGPGTRLTVT.

The gene calls are TRBV7-9 and TRBJ1-3; 8 nucleotides match TRBD1. The CDR3 runs 15 residues. V lost 4 bases to trimming and J lost 2 bases; unmatched junction nucleotides: 4. The germline CDR1 and CDR2 sequences are SEHNR and FQNEAQ (reference sequence). The DNA of the CDR3 is TGTGCCAGCAGCTCGGACAGGGTGGCTGGAAACACCATATATTTT. Its protein is CASSSDRVAGNTIYF.

V gene TRBV7-8 combines with J gene TRBJ1-1; 7 positions agree with TRBD1. The length of the CDR3 is 16 residues. The V gene's germline CDR1 is SGHVS and CDR2 FQNEAQ. V lost 4 bases to trimming and J lost 1 base; unmatched junction nucleotides: 9. CDR3 coding DNA: TGTGCCAGCAGCTCAAATTACAGGGGTGAGAACACTGAAGCTTTCTTT. Translation gives CASSSNYRGENTEAFF.

The chain combines TRBV11-1 with TRBJ2-6, with 10 bases aligning to TRBD1. The junction had 6 bases not matched to a gene; V was cut back by 4 bases and J by 0 bases. CDR3 length: 18 amino acids. CDR1 SGHAT and CDR2 FQDESV come from the germline V gene (reference sequence). As DNA, the CDR3 is TGTGCCAGCAGCTGGGGGACAGGGGTTTCCTCTGGGGCCAACGTCCTGACTTTC. Amino acid sequence: CASSWGTGVSSGANVLTF.

The V and J genes are TRBV2 and TRBJ2-7, with 9 bases matching TRBD1. The J segment lost 2 bases and the V segment lost 3 bases, leaving 14 bases of the junction unmatched. Germline V gene lookup returns CDR1 SNHLY and CDR2 FYNNEI. This CDR3 has 18 residues. CDR3 bases: TGTGCCAGCAGTGACCAGCGTGGGGGGGACAGGGTAACCTACGAGCAGTACTTC. Translating it yields CASSDQRGGDRVTYEQYF.

The sample holds a few counts of this clone. The rearrangement joins TRBV2 to TRBJ2-3, with TRBD2 matching 14 bases. The CDR3 sequence is 15 residues long. V shed 6 bases and J 3 bases; nucleotides not matched to a gene: 2. The germline gives CDR1 SNHLY, CDR2 FYNNEI. Written as DNA, the CDR3 is TGTGCCAGCAGCGGACTAGCGGGGGGTACAGATACGCAGTATTTT. This encodes CASSGLAGGTDTQYF.

A few counts support this clone. This chain connects TRBV5-1 to TRBJ2-1, with 7 bases fitting TRBD1. V lost 2 bases to trimming and J lost 5 bases; unmatched junction nucleotides: 4. This CDR3 comprises 14 residues. The germline CDR1 and CDR2 sequences are SGHRS and YFSETQ. CDR3: CASSLGQENNEQFF. The CDR3 DNA follows: TGCGCCAGCAGCTTAGGACAGGAGAACAATGAGCAGTTCTTC. The entire variable domain, with the rest obtained from reference TRBV5-1 and TRBJ2-1, is as follows: KAGVTQTPRYLIKTRGQQVTLSCSPISGHRSVSWYQQTPGQGLQFLFEYFSETQRNKGNFPGRFSGRQFSNSRSEMNVSTLELGDSALYLCASSLGQENNEQFFGPGTRLTVL.

V usage is TRBV15 and J usage is TRBJ2-7; possibly TRBD1 for D (6 bases). The CDR3 runs 14 residues. Per germline, CDR1 LNHNV and CDR2 YYDKDF (reference sequence). V dropped 0 bases and J dropped 3 bases, with 9 bases sitting between them. The CDR3 DNA follows: TGTGCCACCAGCAGAGATATCAGGGGCTACGAGCAGTACTTC. Protein: CATSRDIRGYEQYF.